This T cell receptor (beta chain) came from a study of T cell changes during pregnancy in multiple sclerosis. Clones were read by immunoSEQ multiplex PCR, and TCRdb kept only the in-frame ones, dropping some. This sample carries over 75,000 clones, 85% to 95% of them seen once, and the ten largest clones take approximately 2.6%. Trimming cost V 6 bases and J 5 bases; bases outside gene matches: 6. Germline CDR1 and CDR2: MNHEY and SMNVEV (reference sequence). This CDR3 contains 14 residues. Source: peripheral blood, taken in the first trimester of pregnancy. This sequence joins TRBV27 and TRBJ2-2, with 7 bases that match TRBD1. The sequence was collected from a female donor with multiple sclerosis, enrolled in a pregnancy study. CDR3 DNA: TGTGCCAGCAGGACAGGGCCTTGGACCGGGGAGCTGTTTTTT. Its protein is CASRTGPWTGELFF.